These T cell receptor beta chains were read from a single sample in a study of metastatic and nonmetastatic thyroid tumors. TCRdb re-analyzed the PCR reads through MiXCR. The sample shows 11,000 to 15,000 clones, around 25% of them seen only once. Input material: tumor tissue. The receptors shown here come from a female donor with papillary thyroid cancer or a benign thyroid nodule (not recorded which). Some clones in this sample may be carry-over from other donors' samples. The conserved cysteine and the conserved F or W are not part of the CDR3 here.

>TRBV29-1|TRBJ1-1|11
SVDRALNTEAF
>TRBV10-2|TRBJ1-1|11
ASSTGMNTEAF
>TRBV30|TRBJ1-2|12
AWSVGGSNYGYT
>TRBV3-1|TRBJ2-7|11
ASSVTDSYEQY
>TRBV4-2|TRBJ1-2|12
ASSQVIDNYGYT
>TRBV7-9|TRBJ2-7|12
ASSPQGAAYEQY
>TRBV20-1|TRBJ2-7|12
SARTNGVTYEQY
>TRBV10-3|TRBJ2-7|14
AISDIAASVGNEQY
>TRBV20-1|TRBJ1-1|10
SARTLNNEDF
>TRBV27|TRBJ1-2|10
ASGRGNYGYT
>TRBV5-6|TRBJ2-3|12
ASSLSGRADTQY
>TRBV11-1|TRBJ2-3|14
ASIPGTSGRSDTQY
>TRBV11-2|TRBJ2-6|13
ASSLTGAGANVLT
>TRBV6-2/TRBV6-3|TRBJ2-5|11
ASSIAGWETQY
>TRBV6-2/TRBV6-3|TRBJ2-5|13
ASSQAGAEENTQY
>TRBV27|TRBJ1-1|14
ASRGTGGGMNTEAF
>TRBV3-1|TRBJ2-2|14
ASSQDPRYGTGELF
>TRBV6-1|TRBJ2-3|15
AIRDRAFLAATYTQY
>TRBV27|TRBJ1-6|11
ASSSQGNSPLH
>TRBV28|TRBJ2-1|13
ASSVRTIVYDEQF
>TRBV10-2|TRBJ2-5|11
ASSGDNQETQY
>TRBV4-2|TRBJ2-7|16
DSRNDLTPDREKNEQC
>TRBV9|TRBJ2-3|15
ASSAPGTSAIEDTQY
>TRBV5-6|TRBJ1-6|14
ASSAPTGGGSSPLH
>TRBV20-1|TRBJ2-3|15
SASTLAGSSLTDTQY
>TRBV20-1|TRBJ2-5|13
SARLAGGWGETQY
>TRBV27|TRBJ1-5|11
ASKGRFNKHQH
>TRBV30|TRBJ2-2|13
AWSRLAGNTGELF
>TRBV6-2/TRBV6-3|TRBJ2-5|13
ASRRGGGLQETQY
>TRBV24-1|TRBJ2-1|13
ATSEGRGRFNEQF
>TRBV28|TRBJ2-7|13
ASSPVAGVGYEQY
>TRBV30|TRBJ2-7|12
AWSDGTSGYEQY
>TRBV5-5|TRBJ1-2|11
ASSLPDIGGYT
>TRBV27|TRBJ2-3|12
ASRVASDPDTQY
>TRBV3-1|TRBJ1-6|13
ASSQDPHPSSPLH
>TRBV12-3/TRBV12-4|TRBJ2-2|11
ASTPLNTGELF
>TRBV11-1|TRBJ2-5|17
ASGVRQSKAPPYQETKY
>TRBV27|TRBJ2-3|12
ASSASWRTDTQY
>TRBV6-1|TRBJ2-1|12
ASSTPAGGCEQF
>TRBV20-1|TRBJ2-7|10
SAPRQAYEQY
>TRBV6-1|TRBJ1-6|11
ASRDRVSSPLH
>TRBV5-1|TRBJ2-1|12
ASSLRQGTNEQF
>TRBV20-1|TRBJ2-5|11
SARGELGETQY
>TRBV27|TRBJ2-2|13
ASSVRGPNTGELF
>TRBV5-6|TRBJ1-4|15
ASSLSVAGTGEEKLF